One and the same sample provided the 2 T cell receptor beta chains below, sequenced in a study of neoadjuvant anti-PD-1 for oral cavity cancer. Described time point: after neoadjuvant nivolumab, at surgical resection. Sequencing was performed with immunoSEQ multiplex PCR; in TCRdb, only in-frame clones are kept and a portion is missing. This sample carries some 29,000 clones, about 80% of them seen once, and the ten largest clones take under 3.5%. Sequences were derived from PBMCs, sampled after nivolumab (anti-PD-1) treatment. The receptors come from a person aged 35 to 85 with oral cavity squamous cell carcinoma.

This chain connects TRBV19 to TRBJ1-5; TRBD1 is a possible D gene (5 bases). Per germline, CDR1 LNHDA and CDR2 SQIVND (reference sequence). CDR3 length: 16 amino acids. Trimming stripped 0 bases from V and 2 bases from J, with 11 bases between. CDR3 sequence reads: CASSIDRQGGNQPQHF. The CDR3 nucleotides are TGTGCCAGTAGTATAGATCGGCAGGGTGGCAATCAGCCCCAGCATTTT. Full variable domain (remainder filled in from reference TRBV19 and TRBJ1-5): DGGITQSPKYLFRKEGQNVTLSCEQNLNHDAMYWYRQDPGQGLRLIYYSQIVNDFQKGDIAEGYSVSREKKESFPLTVTSAQKNPTAFYLCASSIDRQGGNQPQHFGDGTRLSIL.

The V call is TRBV7-9, the J call TRBJ1-1; TRBD1 aligns across 10 bases. Germline loops: CDR1 SEHNR, CDR2 FQNEAQ (reference sequence). This CDR3 has 16 amino acids. V shed 5 bases and J 5 bases; nucleotides not matched to a gene: 11. CDR3 in amino acids: CASSHRQGARFTEAFF. The CDR3 DNA is TGTGCCAGCAGCCACCGACAGGGGGCGAGATTTACTGAAGCTTTCTTT.